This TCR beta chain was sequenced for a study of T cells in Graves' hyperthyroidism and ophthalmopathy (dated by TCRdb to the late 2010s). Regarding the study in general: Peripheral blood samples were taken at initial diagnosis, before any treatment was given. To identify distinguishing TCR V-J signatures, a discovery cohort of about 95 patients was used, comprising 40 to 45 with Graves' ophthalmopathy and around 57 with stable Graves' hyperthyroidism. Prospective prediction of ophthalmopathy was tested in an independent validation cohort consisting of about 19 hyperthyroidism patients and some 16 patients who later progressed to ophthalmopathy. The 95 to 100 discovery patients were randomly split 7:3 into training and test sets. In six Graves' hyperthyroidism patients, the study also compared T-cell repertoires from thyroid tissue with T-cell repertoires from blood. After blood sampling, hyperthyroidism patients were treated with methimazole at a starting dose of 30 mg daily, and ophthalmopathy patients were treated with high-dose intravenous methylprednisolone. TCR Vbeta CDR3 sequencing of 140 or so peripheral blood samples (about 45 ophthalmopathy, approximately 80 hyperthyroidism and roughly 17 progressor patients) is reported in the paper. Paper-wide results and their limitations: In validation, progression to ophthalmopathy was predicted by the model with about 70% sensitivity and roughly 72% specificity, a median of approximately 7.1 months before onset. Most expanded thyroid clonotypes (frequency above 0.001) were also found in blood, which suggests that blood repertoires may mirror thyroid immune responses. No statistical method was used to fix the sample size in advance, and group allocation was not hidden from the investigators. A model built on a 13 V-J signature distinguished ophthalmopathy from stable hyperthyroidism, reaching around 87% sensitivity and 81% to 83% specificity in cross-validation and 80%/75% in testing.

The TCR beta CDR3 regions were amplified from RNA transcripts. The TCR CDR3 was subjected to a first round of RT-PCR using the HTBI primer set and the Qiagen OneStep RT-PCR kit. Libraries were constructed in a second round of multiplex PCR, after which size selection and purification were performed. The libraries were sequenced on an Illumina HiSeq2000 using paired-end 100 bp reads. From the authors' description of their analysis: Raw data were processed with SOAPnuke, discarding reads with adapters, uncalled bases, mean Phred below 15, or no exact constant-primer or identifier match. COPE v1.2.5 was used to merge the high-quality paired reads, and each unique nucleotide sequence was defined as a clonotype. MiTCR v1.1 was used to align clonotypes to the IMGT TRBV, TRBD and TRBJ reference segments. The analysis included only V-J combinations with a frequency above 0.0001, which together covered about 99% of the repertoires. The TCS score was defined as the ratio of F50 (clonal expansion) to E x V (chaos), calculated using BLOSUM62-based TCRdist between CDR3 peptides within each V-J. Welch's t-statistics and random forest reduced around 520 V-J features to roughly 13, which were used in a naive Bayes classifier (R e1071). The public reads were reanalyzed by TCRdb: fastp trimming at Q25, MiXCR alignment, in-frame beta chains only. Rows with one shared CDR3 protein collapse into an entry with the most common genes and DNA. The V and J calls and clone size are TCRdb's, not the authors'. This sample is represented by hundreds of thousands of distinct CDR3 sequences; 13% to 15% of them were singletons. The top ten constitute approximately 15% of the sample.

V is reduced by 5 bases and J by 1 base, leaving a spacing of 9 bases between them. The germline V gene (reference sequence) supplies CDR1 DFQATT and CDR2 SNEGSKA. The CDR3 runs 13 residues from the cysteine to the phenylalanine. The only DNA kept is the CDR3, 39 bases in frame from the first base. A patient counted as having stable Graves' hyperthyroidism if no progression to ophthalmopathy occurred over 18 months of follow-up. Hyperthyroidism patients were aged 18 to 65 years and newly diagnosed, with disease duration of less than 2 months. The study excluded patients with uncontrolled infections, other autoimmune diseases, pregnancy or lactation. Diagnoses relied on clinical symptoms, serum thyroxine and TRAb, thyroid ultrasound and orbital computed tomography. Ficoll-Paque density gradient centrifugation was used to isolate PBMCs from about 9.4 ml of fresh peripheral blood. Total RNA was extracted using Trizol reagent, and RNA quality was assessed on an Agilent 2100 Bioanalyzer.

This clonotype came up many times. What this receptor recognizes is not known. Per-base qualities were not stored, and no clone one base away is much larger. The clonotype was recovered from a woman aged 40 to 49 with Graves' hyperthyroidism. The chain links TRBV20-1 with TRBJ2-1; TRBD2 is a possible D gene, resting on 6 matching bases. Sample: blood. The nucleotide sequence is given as TGCAGTGCTTATAGCGGTTCCTACAATGAGCAGTTCTTC. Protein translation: CSAYSGSYNEQFF.